This T cell receptor beta chain was identified during a study of T cells in Graves' hyperthyroidism and ophthalmopathy (dated by TCRdb to about 2019). Study-level background: Peripheral blood was sampled at the time of initial diagnosis, prior to any treatment. TCR V-J signatures able to tell the groups apart were searched for in a discovery cohort of 100 or so patients, of whom more than 40 had Graves' ophthalmopathy and about 60 had stable Graves' hyperthyroidism. Prospective prediction of ophthalmopathy was tested in an independent validation cohort of fewer than 20 hyperthyroidism patients and 17 patients who later progressed to ophthalmopathy. The roughly 100 discovery patients were randomly split 7:3 into training and test sets. Thyroid tissue and blood T-cell repertoires from six Graves' hyperthyroidism patients were also compared in the study. Once sampling was done, hyperthyroidism patients were given methimazole at a starting dose of 30 mg daily, whereas ophthalmopathy patients were given high-dose intravenous methylprednisolone. According to the paper, TCR Vbeta CDR3 sequencing was carried out on 135 peripheral blood samples, which came from approximately 43 ophthalmopathy, some 73 hyperthyroidism and some 17 progressor patients.

Amplification of TCR beta CDR3 regions was carried out from RNA transcripts. The first round of RT-PCR for the TCR CDR3 was performed with the HTBI primer set and the Qiagen OneStep RT-PCR kit. The libraries were constructed in a second round of multiplex PCR and then size-selected and purified. Paired-end sequencing of the libraries was performed with 100 bp reads on an Illumina HiSeq2000. As for the original processing: SOAPnuke was used to process the raw data, with reads discarded if the reads contained adapters or uncalled bases, had a mean Phred below 15, or lacked an exact constant-primer or identifier match. COPE v1.2.5 was used to merge the high-quality paired reads, and each unique nucleotide sequence was defined as a clonotype. Clonotypes were aligned to IMGT TRBV, TRBD and TRBJ reference segments using MiTCR v1.1. The analysis included only V-J combinations with a frequency above 0.0001, which together covered more than 98% of the repertoires. A TCS score was defined as the ratio between F50 (clonal expansion) and ExV (chaos), using BLOSUM62-based TCRdist between CDR3 peptides within each V-J. Welch's t-statistics and random forest reduced some 510 V-J features to roughly 13, which were used in a naive Bayes classifier (R e1071). TCRdb passed the public sequencing reads through fastp at Q25 and MiXCR, retaining productive beta sequences. Merged by CDR3 protein, the rows form single entries marked with the most common genes and DNA. The authors' filters were not applied to this entry. Across this sample there are under 350,000 distinct CDR3 sequences, with around a sixth seen only once. The ten largest account for about 53% of the sample.

Study-wide findings and limitations: Sample size was not statistically predetermined, and investigators were not blinded to group allocation. Most expanded thyroid clonotypes (frequency above 0.001) were also detected in blood, a finding suggesting that blood repertoires may reflect thyroid immune responses. Ophthalmopathy was separated from stable hyperthyroidism by a 13 V-J signature model, with approximately 86% sensitivity and about 81% specificity obtained in cross-validation and 80%/75% obtained in testing. In validation, the model predicted progression to ophthalmopathy a median of roughly six months before onset, with roughly 70% sensitivity and nearly 75% specificity.

Worth noting for this clonotype: What this receptor recognizes is not known. No much larger clonotype is one base removed from it; base qualities were not supplied.

Graves' hyperthyroidism was defined as stable when no progression to ophthalmopathy occurred over 18 months of follow-up. Hyperthyroidism patients were newly diagnosed, with disease duration under 2 months, and aged 18 to 65 years. Any patient with an uncontrolled infection, another autoimmune disease, pregnancy or lactation was excluded. Diagnoses relied on clinical symptoms, serum thyroxine and TRAb, thyroid ultrasound and orbital computed tomography. PBMCs were isolated from roughly 10 ml of fresh peripheral blood by Ficoll-Paque density gradient centrifugation. Trizol reagent was used to extract total RNA, and RNA quality was then checked on an Agilent 2100 Bioanalyzer. Material for sequencing was blood. The clonotype comes from a woman aged 45-65 years with Graves' hyperthyroidism.

CDR3 reads: CASGVGAAFF. The DNA reads as follows: TGTGCCAGCGGGGTGGGGGCGGCTTTCTTT. In this chain, TRBV12-3 or TRBV12-4 is recombined with TRBJ1-1; the D gene is possibly TRBD1, with 6 bases matching. V sheds 8 bases and J sheds 11 bases, leaving 12 bases between their ends. The CDR3 runs 10 residues from the cysteine to the phenylalanine. The retained sequence is limited to the CDR3, 30 bases, with the frame set at the first base.